One and the same sample provided the 20 T cell receptor beta chains below, sequenced in a study of T cells in Graves' hyperthyroidism and ophthalmopathy. Using RNA transcripts as the source, TCR beta CDR3 regions were amplified. The HTBI primer set drove a first-round RT-PCR of the TCR CDR3. TCRdb fed the multiplex PCR reads into MiXCR, producing one record per CDR3 protein. The sample lists 600,000 or so distinct CDR3 sequences, 16% occurring once. Sequencing used blood. Receptor source: a woman aged 25 to 39 with Graves' hyperthyroidism.

This clonotype turned up a few times. V is TRBV14 and J is TRBJ2-4, with a possible D match to TRBD1 (6 bases). V was cut by 4 bases and J by 0 bases, with 10 bases left in between. This CDR3 spans 15 amino acids. The V gene's germline CDR1 is SGHDN and CDR2 FVKESK. The CDR3 protein is CASSPRGRAKNIQYF. CDR3 sequence (DNA): TGTGCCAGCAGCCCCAGGGGCCGAGCCAAAAACATTCAGTACTTC.

The chain links TRBV4-2 to TRBJ2-1; 9 bases fit TRBD2. V trimming: 8 bases; J trimming: 10 bases; junction bases outside the gene matches: 9. The CDR3 has 13 residues. The germline gives CDR1 LGHNA, CDR2 YNFKEQ. CDR3 in amino acids: CASRGVAGVEQFF. DNA for the CDR3: TGTGCCAGCCGAGGTGTAGCGGGAGTCGAGCAGTTCTTC.

This clonotype was detected a few times. V is TRBV2 and J is TRBJ2-7; 12 bases match TRBD2. V was pared by 4 bases and J by 7 bases, with 2 bases of the junction left unmatched. CDR3 size: 13 residues. Germline assignment: CDR1 SNHLY and CDR2 FYNNEI. CDR3 coding DNA: TGTGCCAGCAGTGGTGGGACTAGCGGGGAGCAGTACTTC. Translating gives CASSGGTSGEQYF.

The chain carries TRBV6-4 and TRBJ1-1; D unclear. Germline-derived CDR1 and CDR2 are MRHNA and SNTAGT. The ends were cut back, 2 bases at V and 0 bases at J, with 25 bases in the middle. The CDR3 is 20 amino acids. The CDR3 sequence: CASSDPQEIPFRRLNTEAFF. CDR3 bases: TGTGCCAGCAGTGACCCGCAGGAAATACCCTTCAGGCGGTTGAACACTGAAGCTTTCTTT.

This clonotype was picked up a small number of times. This chain connects TRBV18 to TRBJ2-7, with D hard to call. V was clipped by 0 bases and J by 5 bases, with 14 bases between them. CDR1 is KGHSH and CDR2 is LQKENI in the germline V gene. The CDR3 has 15 amino acids. CDR3 sequence reads: CASSPPQPMVNEQYF. Written as DNA, the CDR3 is TGTGCCAGCTCACCACCCCAGCCTATGGTTAACGAGCAGTACTTC. The entire variable domain, with the rest obtained from reference TRBV18 and TRBJ2-7, is as follows: NAGVMQNPRHLVRRRGQEARLRCSPMKGHSHVYWYRQLPEEGLKFMVYLQKENIIDESGMPKERFSAEFPKEGPSILRIQQVVRGDSAAYFCASSPPQPMVNEQYFGPGTRLTVT.

J is TRBJ1-6 and V is TRBV6-1; the D is unclear. The CDR3 loop spans 10 amino acids. Germline V CDR1 and CDR2: MNHNS, SASEGT. Trimming pared 6 bases from V and 7 bases from J, leaving 1 base between. The CDR3, as DNA: TGTGCCAGCAGCAATTCACCCCTCCACTTT. It is translated as CASSNSPLHF.

Many counts were recorded for this clonotype. This chain links TRBV29-1 with TRBJ2-7; D might be TRBD2 (5 bases). Trimming took off 7 bases at V and 0 bases at J, with 13 bases between the two ends. Germline values: CDR1 SQVTM, CDR2 ANQGSEA. This CDR3 region has 13 residues. CDR3 sequence: CSAEGTYSYEQYF. The CDR3 bases are TGCAGCGCCGAGGGCACTTACTCCTACGAGCAGTACTTC.

As to this clonotype: A read error may be the cause here, since a much bigger clone is one base away. The gene calls are TRBV6-2 or TRBV6-3 and TRBJ2-1, with a tentative D call TRBD2 (5 bases). The CDR3 extends over 15 amino acids. Trimming pared 1 base from V and 1 base from J, leaving 8 bases between. CDR1 and CDR2 from the germline V gene are MNHEY and SVGEGT. The CDR3 sequence: CASSYLWESYNEQFF. DNA of the CDR3: TGTGCCAGCAGTTACTTATGGGAGTCCTACAATGAGCAGTTCTTC.

This clonotype came up many times. This chain uses TRBV7-2 with TRBJ2-7; 8 nucleotides line up with TRBD1. This CDR3 comprises 15 residues. Germline V gene data show CDR1 as SGHTA and CDR2 as FQGNSA. V lost 5 bases and J lost 3; bases outside the gene matches: 9. The CDR3 bases are TGTGCCAGCAGCCTCGATCGGGACAGGCTCTACGAGCAGTACTTC. Translated, it gives CASSLDRDRLYEQYF.

This clonotype was seen ten or more times. V usage is TRBV11-2 and J usage is TRBJ1-5; D unclear. CDR1 and CDR2 from the germline V gene are SGHAT and FQNNGV. Trimming removed 0 bases from V and 9 bases from J, with 12 bases in between. This CDR3 has 14 residues. CDR3 residues: CASSLDAAGLPQHF. The CDR3 nucleotides read TGTGCCAGCAGCTTAGACGCGGCCGGGTTGCCCCAGCATTTT. The whole variable domain, filled in from reference TRBV11-2 and TRBJ1-5, reads EAGVAQSPRYKIIEKRQSVAFWCNPISGHATLYWYQQILGQGPKLLIQFQNNGVVDDSQLPKDRFSAERLKGVDSTLKIQPAKLEDSAVYLCASSLDAAGLPQHFGDGTRLSIL.

Concerning this clonotype itself: A much larger clone is a single base away; this may be a read error. The chain couples TRBV27 to TRBJ1-1, with D unclear. V gave up 5 bases and J gave up 6 bases, with 10 bases separating them. This CDR3 region has 12 residues. The germline V gene has CDR1 MNHEY and CDR2 SMNVEV (reference sequence). The CDR3, as DNA: TGTGCCAGCAGTCCCCGGTGGGCTGAAGCTTTCTTT. The encoded protein is CASSPRWAEAFF.

This clonotype appeared many times. The chain is built from TRBV27 and TRBJ2-7; TRBD1 aligns across 7 bases. Germline V CDR1 and CDR2: MNHEY, SMNVEV (reference sequence). Trimming took 7 bases from V and 2 from J; bases not matched to a gene: 8. The CDR3 consists of 14 residues. The CDR3 loop reads CASNPVGQAYEQYF. The CDR3 DNA reads TGTGCCAGCAACCCCGTAGGACAGGCCTACGAGCAGTACTTC.

This clonotype was found many times. This chain links TRBV28 with TRBJ2-7, with a weak D call TRBD1 (6 bases). Germline-derived CDR1 and CDR2 are MDHEN and SYDVKM. The CDR3 covers 13 residues. Trimming shortened V by 3 bases and J by 4 bases, and 10 bases separated the two germline ends. CDR3 residues: CASSFEDSYEQYF. The DNA of the CDR3 is TGTGCCAGCAGTTTCGAGGACAGTTACGAGCAGTACTTC.

This chain uses TRBV19 with TRBJ2-7, with 8 bases aligning to TRBD2. The CDR3 length is 14 residues. The J segment lost 3 bases and the V segment lost 6 bases, leaving 7 bases of the junction unmatched. Germline CDR1 reads LNHDA; CDR2 reads SQIVND (reference sequence). The CDR3: CASRKSGSNYEQYF. The CDR3 region has the DNA TGTGCCAGTAGGAAAAGCGGGAGTAACTACGAGCAGTACTTC.

This clonotype was recorded many times. The V call is TRBV6-1, the J call TRBJ2-4; D is perhaps TRBD2 (6 bases). In germline, CDR1 is MNHNS, CDR2 SASEGT. The CDR3 loop spans 16 amino acids. Trimming removed 6 bases from V and 0 bases from J, with 15 bases in between. The CDR3 sequence is CASSGTPFIAKNIQYF. The CDR3 DNA reads TGTGCCAGCAGCGGGACTCCCTTTATAGCCAAAAACATTCAGTACTTC.

This clonotype has only a few counts. The chain is built from TRBV5-1 and TRBJ1-1; D remains ambiguous. Germline CDR1 reads SGHRS; CDR2 reads YFSETQ. This CDR3 has 15 residues. V was pared by 8 bases and J by 3 bases, with 20 bases between. DNA for the CDR3: TGCGCCAGGAAGCTTGAGGGAGGCAGGTACACTGAAGCTTTCTTT. This sequence encodes CARKLEGGRYTEAFF.

This clonotype appeared a few times. The rearrangement joins TRBV12-3 or TRBV12-4 to TRBJ2-1; maybe TRBD1 (5 bases). The CDR3 covers 14 residues. V gave up 3 bases and J gave up 5 bases, with 11 bases separating them. The CDR3, as DNA: TGTGCCAGCAGTTTTTATGGACAAAACAATGAGCAGTTCTTC. This encodes CASSFYGQNNEQFF.

This chain uses TRBV9 with TRBJ2-2; possibly TRBD2 for D (6 bases). V lost 0 bases, J lost 1 base, and 7 bases lay in between. This CDR3 region has 15 residues. The germline V gene encodes CDR1 SGDLS and CDR2 YYNGEE. The CDR3 bases are TGTGCCAGCAGCGTAGCTAGCGAGAACACCGGGGAGCTGTTTTTT. This translates into CASSVASENTGELFF.

This clonotype was seen repeatedly, ten times or more. The V call is TRBV25-1, the J call TRBJ1-4, with TRBD1 as a possible D gene (5 bases). The germline V gene has CDR1 MGHDK and CDR2 SYGVNS. The V end lost 3 bases, the J end lost 8 bases, and 13 bases lay between the germline ends. CDR3 length: 14 residues. The CDR3 spells CASSEGGKGEKLFF. The CDR3 DNA reads as TGTGCCAGCAGTGAGGGGGGAAAGGGAGAAAAACTGTTTTTT.

This clonotype was seen many times. CDR3 nucleotides: TGTGCCTGGATTCGGGATTCCTACAATGAGCAGTTCTTC. This encodes CAWIRDSYNEQFF. This chain links TRBV30 with TRBJ2-1; possible D gene TRBD2, 5 bases. Germline CDR1 reads GTSNPN; CDR2 reads SVGIG (reference sequence). CDR3 length: 13 amino acids. The ends were cut back, 4 bases at V and 1 base at J, with 8 bases in the middle.